This T cell receptor beta chain derives from a study of cytomegalovirus exposure and HLA in healthy donors. Vbeta (60) and Jbeta (13) primers were used in the PCR. Clones were read by immunoSEQ multiplex PCR, and TCRdb kept only the in-frame ones, dropping some. Among 90,000 to 100,000 clones listed, more than 70% were seen once. This clone was seen just once. With 3 bases clipped from V and 3 bases from J, the junction kept 15 bases outside the gene matches. Germline V CDR1 and CDR2: SGDLS, YYNGEE. The CDR3 runs to 20 residues. The V call is TRBV9, the J call TRBJ2-2; TRBD1 aligns across 12 bases. This TCR came from a female donor in good health and CMV-seronegative. The sequencing input was PBMCs. The CDR3 DNA sequence: TGTGCCAGCAGCGCCCGGGGACAGGGGGCTTCGTTTTGGGACACCGGGGAGCTGTTTTTT. Its protein is CASSARGQGASFWDTGELFF.